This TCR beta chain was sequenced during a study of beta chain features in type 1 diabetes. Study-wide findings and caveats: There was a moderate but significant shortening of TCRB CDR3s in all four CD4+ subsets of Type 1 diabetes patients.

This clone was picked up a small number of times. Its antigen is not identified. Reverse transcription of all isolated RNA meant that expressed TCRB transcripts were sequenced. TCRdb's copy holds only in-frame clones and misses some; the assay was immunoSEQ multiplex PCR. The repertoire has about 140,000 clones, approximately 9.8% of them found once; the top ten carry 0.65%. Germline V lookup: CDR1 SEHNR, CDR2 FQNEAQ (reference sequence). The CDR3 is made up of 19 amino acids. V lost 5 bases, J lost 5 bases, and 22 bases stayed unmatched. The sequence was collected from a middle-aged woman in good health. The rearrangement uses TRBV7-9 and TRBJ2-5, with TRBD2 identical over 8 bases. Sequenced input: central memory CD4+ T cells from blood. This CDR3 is CASSATRGLAGTSSETQYF. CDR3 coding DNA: TGTGCCAGCAGCGCAACACGGGGCCTAGCGGGTACCAGTTCGGAGACCCAGTACTTC.